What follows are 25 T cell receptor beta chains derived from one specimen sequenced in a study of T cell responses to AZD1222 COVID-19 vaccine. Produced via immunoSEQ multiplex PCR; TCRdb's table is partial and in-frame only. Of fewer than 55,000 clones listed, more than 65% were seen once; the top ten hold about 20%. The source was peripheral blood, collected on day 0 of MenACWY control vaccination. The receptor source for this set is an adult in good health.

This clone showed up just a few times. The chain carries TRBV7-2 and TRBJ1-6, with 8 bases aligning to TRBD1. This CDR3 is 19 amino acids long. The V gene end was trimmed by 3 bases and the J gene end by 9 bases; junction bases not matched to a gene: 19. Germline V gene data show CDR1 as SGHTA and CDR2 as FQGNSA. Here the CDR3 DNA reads TGTGCCAGCAGCTTTCGGACAGGGCCAGTGGGGGCAGTGGCTTCACCCCTCCACTTT. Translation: CASSFRTGPVGAVASPLHF.

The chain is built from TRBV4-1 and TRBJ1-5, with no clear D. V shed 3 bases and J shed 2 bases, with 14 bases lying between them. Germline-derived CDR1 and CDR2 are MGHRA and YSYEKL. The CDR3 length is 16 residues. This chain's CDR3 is CASSQGKGDRNQPQHF. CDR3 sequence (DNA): TGCGCCAGCAGCCAGGGGAAGGGTGATCGCAATCAGCCCCAGCATTTT.

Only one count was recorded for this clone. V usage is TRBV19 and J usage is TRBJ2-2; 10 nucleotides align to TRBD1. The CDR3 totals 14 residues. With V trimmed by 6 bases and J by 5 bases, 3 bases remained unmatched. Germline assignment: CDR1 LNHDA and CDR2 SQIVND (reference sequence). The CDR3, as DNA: TGTGCCAGTAGCAGACAGGGGGCTACCGGGGAGCTGTTTTTT. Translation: CASSRQGATGELFF.

The CDR3 region has the DNA TGTGCCAGCAGTGAAGAGGGTGGTGTCGAGTTCTTC. Translated: CASSEEGGVEFF. This chain connects TRBV6-1 to TRBJ2-1; no clear D gene. Per the germline V gene, CDR1 is MNHNS and CDR2 is SASEGT. The CDR3 is 12 residues long. The V gene lost 1 base and the J gene lost 14 bases, with 12 bases spanning the gap.

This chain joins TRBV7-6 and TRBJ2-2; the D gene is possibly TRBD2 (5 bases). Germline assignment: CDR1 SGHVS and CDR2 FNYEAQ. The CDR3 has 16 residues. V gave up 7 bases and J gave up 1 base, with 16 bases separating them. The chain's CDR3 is CASTKNSAGNTGELFF. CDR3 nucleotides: TGTGCCAGCACCAAAAACAGTGCGGGGAACACCGGGGAGCTGTTTTTT.

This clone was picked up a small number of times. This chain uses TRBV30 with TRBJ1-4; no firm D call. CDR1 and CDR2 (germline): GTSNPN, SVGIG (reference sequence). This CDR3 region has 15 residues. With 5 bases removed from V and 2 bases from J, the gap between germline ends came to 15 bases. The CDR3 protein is CAWERRRTTNEKLFF. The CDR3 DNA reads TGTGCCTGGGAGCGCAGGCGGACGACTAATGAAAAACTGTTTTTT.

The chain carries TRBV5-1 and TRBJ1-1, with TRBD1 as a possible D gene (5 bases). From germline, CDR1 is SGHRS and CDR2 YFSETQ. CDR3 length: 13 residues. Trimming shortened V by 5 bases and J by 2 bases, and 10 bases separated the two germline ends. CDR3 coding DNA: TGCGCCAGCAGTTGGGGGGTTAACACTGAAGCTTTCTTT. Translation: CASSWGVNTEAFF. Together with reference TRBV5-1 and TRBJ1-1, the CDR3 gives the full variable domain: KAGVTQTPRYLIKTRGQQVTLSCSPISGHRSVSWYQQTPGQGLQFLFEYFSETQRNKGNFPGRFSGRQFSNSRSEMNVSTLELGDSALYLCASSWGVNTEAFFGQGTRLTVV.

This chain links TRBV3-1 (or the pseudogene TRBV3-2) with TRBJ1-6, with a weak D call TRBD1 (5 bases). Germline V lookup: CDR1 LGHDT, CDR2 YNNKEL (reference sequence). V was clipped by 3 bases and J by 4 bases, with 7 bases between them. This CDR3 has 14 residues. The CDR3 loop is CASSQRQYNSPLHF. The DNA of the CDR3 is TGTGCCAGCAGCCAGCGACAGTATAATTCACCCCTCCACTTT.

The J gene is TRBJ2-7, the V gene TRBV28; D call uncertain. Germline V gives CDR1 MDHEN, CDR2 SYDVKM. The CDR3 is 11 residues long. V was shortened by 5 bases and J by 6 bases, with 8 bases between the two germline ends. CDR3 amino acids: CASSDRFEQYF. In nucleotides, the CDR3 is TGTGCCAGCAGTGACCGCTTCGAGCAGTACTTC.

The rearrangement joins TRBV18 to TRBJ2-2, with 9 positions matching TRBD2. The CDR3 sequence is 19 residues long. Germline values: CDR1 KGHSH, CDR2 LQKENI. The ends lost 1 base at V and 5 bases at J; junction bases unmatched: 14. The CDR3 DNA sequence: TGTGCCAGCTCACCACTTCGTCATAGCGGGGGCTTTTTGACCGGGGAGCTGTTTTTT. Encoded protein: CASSPLRHSGGFLTGELFF.

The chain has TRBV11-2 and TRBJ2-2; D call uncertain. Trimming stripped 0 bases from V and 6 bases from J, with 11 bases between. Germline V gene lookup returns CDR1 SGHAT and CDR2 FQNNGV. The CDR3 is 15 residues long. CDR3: CASSLDPLVAGELFF. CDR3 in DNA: TGTGCCAGCAGCTTAGATCCTCTGGTAGCCGGGGAGCTGTTTTTT.

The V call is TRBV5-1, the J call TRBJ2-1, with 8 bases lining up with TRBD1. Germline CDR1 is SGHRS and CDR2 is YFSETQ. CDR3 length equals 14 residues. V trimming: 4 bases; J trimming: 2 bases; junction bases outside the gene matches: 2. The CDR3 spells CASSPDRAYNEQFF. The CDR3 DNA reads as TGCGCCAGCAGCCCGGACAGGGCCTACAATGAGCAGTTCTTC.

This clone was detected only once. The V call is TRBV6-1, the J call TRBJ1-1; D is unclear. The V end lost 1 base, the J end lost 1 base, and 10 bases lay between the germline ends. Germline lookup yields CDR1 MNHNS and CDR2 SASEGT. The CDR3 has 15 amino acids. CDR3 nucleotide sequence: TGTGCCAGCAGTGAAGGGAGGCCGCCGAACACTGAAGCTTTCTTT. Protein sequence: CASSEGRPPNTEAFF.

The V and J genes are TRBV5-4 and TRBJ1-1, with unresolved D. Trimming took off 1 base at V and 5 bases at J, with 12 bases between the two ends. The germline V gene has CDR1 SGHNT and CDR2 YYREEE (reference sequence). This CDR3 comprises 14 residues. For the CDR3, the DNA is TGTGCCAGCAGCTTGATGACGTCGGGAACTGAAGCTTTCTTT. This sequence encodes CASSLMTSGTEAFF. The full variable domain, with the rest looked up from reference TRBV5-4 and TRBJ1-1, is ETGVTQSPTHLIKTRGQQVTLRCSSQSGHNTVSWYQQALGQGPQFIFQYYREEENGRGNFPPRFSGLQFPNYSSELNVNALELDDSALYLCASSLMTSGTEAFFGQGTRLTVV.

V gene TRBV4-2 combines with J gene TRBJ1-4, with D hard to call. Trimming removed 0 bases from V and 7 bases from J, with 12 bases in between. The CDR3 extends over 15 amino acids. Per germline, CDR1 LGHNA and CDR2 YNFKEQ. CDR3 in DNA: TGTGCCAGCAGCCAAGACGGATTGTTGGCTGAAAAACTGTTTTTT. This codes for CASSQDGLLAEKLFF.

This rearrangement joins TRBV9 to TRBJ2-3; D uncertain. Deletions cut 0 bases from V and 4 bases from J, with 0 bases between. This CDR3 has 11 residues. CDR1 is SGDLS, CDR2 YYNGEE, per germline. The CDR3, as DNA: TGTGCCAGCAGCGTAGCAGATACGCAGTATTTT. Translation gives CASSVADTQYF. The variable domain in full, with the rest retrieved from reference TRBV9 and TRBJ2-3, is DSGVTQTPKHLITATGQRVTLRCSPRSGDLSVYWYQQSLDQGLQFLIQYYNGEERAKGNILERFSAQQFPDLHSELNLSSLELGDSALYFCASSVADTQYFGPGTRLTVL.

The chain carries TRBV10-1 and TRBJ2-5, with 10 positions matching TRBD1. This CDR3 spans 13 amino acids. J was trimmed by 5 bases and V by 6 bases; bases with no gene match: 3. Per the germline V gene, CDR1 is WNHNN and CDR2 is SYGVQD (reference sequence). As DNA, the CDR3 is TGCGCCAGCAGGACAGGGGGCGCGGAGACCCAGTACTTC. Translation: CASRTGGAETQYF.

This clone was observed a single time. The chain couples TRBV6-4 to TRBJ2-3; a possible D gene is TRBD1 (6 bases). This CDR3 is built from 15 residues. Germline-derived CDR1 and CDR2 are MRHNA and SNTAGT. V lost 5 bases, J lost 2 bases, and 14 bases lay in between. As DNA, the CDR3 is TGTGCCAGCAGTAAGGGGGAAGGGGACACAGATACGCAGTATTTT. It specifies CASSKGEGDTDTQYF.

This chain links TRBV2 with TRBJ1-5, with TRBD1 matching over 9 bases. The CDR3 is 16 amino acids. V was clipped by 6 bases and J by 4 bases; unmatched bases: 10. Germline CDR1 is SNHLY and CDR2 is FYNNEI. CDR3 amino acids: CASRGIATGGNQPQHF. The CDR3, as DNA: TGTGCCAGCAGGGGGATAGCGACAGGGGGAAATCAGCCCCAGCATTTT.

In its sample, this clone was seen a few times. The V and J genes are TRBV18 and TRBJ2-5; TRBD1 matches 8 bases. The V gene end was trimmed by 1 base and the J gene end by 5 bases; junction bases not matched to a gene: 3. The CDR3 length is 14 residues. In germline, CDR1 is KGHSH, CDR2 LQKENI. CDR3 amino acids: CASSPRGQGETQYF. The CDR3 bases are TGTGCCAGCTCACCACGCGGACAGGGTGAGACCCAGTACTTC.

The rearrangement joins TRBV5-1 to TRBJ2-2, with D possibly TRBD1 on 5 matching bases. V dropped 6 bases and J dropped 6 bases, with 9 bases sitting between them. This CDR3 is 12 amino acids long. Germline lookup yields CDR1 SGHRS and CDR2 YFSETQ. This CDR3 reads CASKEGAGELFF. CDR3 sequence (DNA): TGCGCCAGCAAGGAAGGGGCCGGGGAGCTGTTTTTT. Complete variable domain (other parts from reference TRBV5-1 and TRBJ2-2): KAGVTQTPRYLIKTRGQQVTLSCSPISGHRSVSWYQQTPGQGLQFLFEYFSETQRNKGNFPGRFSGRQFSNSRSEMNVSTLELGDSALYLCASKEGAGELFFGEGSRLTVL.

The CDR3, as DNA: TGTGCCAGCAGCCAAGGTGTTAACGTCGTGGCTTTCTTT. Amino acids: CASSQGVNVVAFF. The rearrangement links TRBV3-1 (or the pseudogene TRBV3-2) to TRBJ1-1; D unresolved. The germline gives CDR1 LGHDT, CDR2 YNNKEL (reference sequence). Trimming took 1 base from V and 11 from J, leaving 14 bases between them. There are 13 residues in the CDR3.

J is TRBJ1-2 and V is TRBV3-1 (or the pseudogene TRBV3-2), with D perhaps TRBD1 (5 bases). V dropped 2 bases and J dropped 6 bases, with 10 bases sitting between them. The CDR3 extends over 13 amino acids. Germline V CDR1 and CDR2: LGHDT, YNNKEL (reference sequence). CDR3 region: CASSQPGGNGYTF. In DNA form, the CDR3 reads TGTGCCAGCAGCCAACCTGGGGGGAATGGCTACACCTTC.

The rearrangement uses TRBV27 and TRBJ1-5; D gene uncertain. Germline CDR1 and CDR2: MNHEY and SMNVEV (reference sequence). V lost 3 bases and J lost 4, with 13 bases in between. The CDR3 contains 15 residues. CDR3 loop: CASSFRAGMNQPQHF. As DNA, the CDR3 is TGTGCCAGCAGTTTTCGCGCAGGAATGAATCAGCCCCAGCATTTT.

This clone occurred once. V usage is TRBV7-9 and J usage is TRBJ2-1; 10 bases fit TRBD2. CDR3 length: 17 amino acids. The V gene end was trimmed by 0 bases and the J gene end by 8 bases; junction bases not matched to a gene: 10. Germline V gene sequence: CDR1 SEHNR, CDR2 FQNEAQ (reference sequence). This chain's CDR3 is CASSLASASGGVYEQFF. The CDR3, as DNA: TGTGCCAGCAGCTTAGCGTCGGCTAGCGGGGGTGTCTATGAGCAGTTCTTC.